The T cell receptor (beta chain) described here comes from a study of T cell repertoires in cytomegalovirus infection. This clonotype was picked up a small number of times. The antigen is not known. V shed 6 bases and J 4 bases; nucleotides not matched to a gene: 8. The CDR3 length is 14 residues. Germline V gives CDR1 DFQATT, CDR2 SNEGSKA (reference sequence). MiXCR, run by TCRdb on the reads, gives a single entry per CDR3 protein. The table has about 740,000 distinct CDR3 sequences, approximately 33% seen once. The rearrangement links TRBV20-1 to TRBJ2-3; 9 nucleotides align to TRBD2. The origin of this receptor is a human donor in good health (CMV status not recorded). Some clones in this sample may be carry-over from other donors' samples. Sequencing was performed on cultured PBMCs, taken from culture after CMV antigen stimulation. CDR3 DNA: TGCAGTGCGCGGCGGGCTAGCGGGGCAGATACGCAGTATTTT. The encoded protein is CSARRASGADTQYF.